One TCR beta chain is described in this entry. The sample belongs to a study of T cell responses to AZD1222 COVID-19 vaccine. The assay was immunoSEQ multiplex PCR, and TCRdb's table has in-frame clones only and misses some. The table lists around 140,000 clones, about 86% of them singletons. V lost 7 bases and J lost 4, with 16 bases in between. The V gene's germline CDR1 is GTSNPN and CDR2 SVGIG (reference sequence). The CDR3 runs to 13 residues. The chain recombines TRBV30 with TRBJ1-2; D uncertain. Sequences were derived from peripheral blood, sampled 28 days after the second AZD1222 dose. This TCR was sampled from an adult who received the AZD1222 COVID-19 vaccine. The CDR3 coding sequence is TGTGCCTTTAGGACCGTTGGGATCTATGGCTACACCTTC. Encoded protein: CAFRTVGIYGYTF.